Shown below are 17 T cell receptor beta chains from a single sample sequenced in a study of T cells in Graves' hyperthyroidism and ophthalmopathy. RNA transcripts served as the template for amplifying TCR beta CDR3 regions. During a first-round RT-PCR of the TCR CDR3, the HTBI primer set was used. Each CDR3 protein is one row after TCRdb ran MiXCR on the multiplex PCR reads. Of about 590,000 distinct CDR3 sequences listed, approximately 14% are singletons. The sequenced sample consisted of blood. Receptors originate from a woman in her twenties or thirties with Graves' hyperthyroidism.

This clonotype was counted many times. This chain links TRBV20-1 with TRBJ2-3, with 12 nucleotides matching TRBD2. This CDR3 has 16 amino acids. V trimming: 3 bases; J trimming: 2 bases; junction bases outside the gene matches: 6. Germline V gene sequence: CDR1 DFQATT, CDR2 SNEGSKA (reference sequence). The CDR3 spells CSASTSGRILTDTQYF. CDR3 nucleotides: TGCAGTGCTAGCACTAGCGGGAGGATCCTCACAGATACGCAGTATTTT.

This clonotype was seen a handful of times. The chain is built from TRBV28 and TRBJ1-5; TRBD1 aligns across 10 bases. This CDR3 has 13 residues. V was clipped by 8 bases and J by 6 bases; unmatched bases: 4. Germline loops: CDR1 MDHEN, CDR2 SYDVKM. In DNA form, the CDR3 reads TGTGCCAGCCGGGACAGGGGTTTTCAGCCCCAGCATTTT. It codes for CASRDRGFQPQHF.

This clonotype was detected ten times or more. V and J are TRBV20-1 and TRBJ2-3, with D perhaps TRBD1 (5 bases). Germline lookup yields CDR1 DFQATT and CDR2 SNEGSKA (reference sequence). Trimming removed 3 bases at V and 0 bases at J, with 10 bases between. This CDR3 is built from 14 residues. CDR3 in DNA: TGCAGTGCTAGCTTGGACACGAGCACAGATACGCAGTATTTT. The encoded protein is CSASLDTSTDTQYF.

The chain combines TRBV15 with TRBJ2-7; a weak D match, TRBD1 (5 bases). The CDR3 sequence is 14 residues long. Germline V gene sequence: CDR1 LNHNV, CDR2 YYDKDF (reference sequence). Trimming stripped 2 bases from V and 2 bases from J, with 10 bases between. CDR3 amino acids: CATSRRDSAYEQYF. The CDR3 DNA is TGTGCCACCAGCAGACGAGACAGCGCCTACGAGCAGTACTTC.

This clonotype was recorded a few times. The chain combines TRBV7-3 with TRBJ2-3; 8 nucleotides agree with TRBD1. Germline V lookup: CDR1 SGHTA, CDR2 FQGTGA. Trimming cost V 5 bases and J 1 base; bases outside gene matches: 5. The CDR3 loop spans 15 amino acids. CDR3 protein: CASSMTGVRTDTQYF. CDR3 in DNA: TGTGCCAGCAGCATGACAGGGGTGCGCACAGATACGCAGTATTTT.

This clonotype was found many times. The genes are TRBV15 and TRBJ2-1, with 13 bases aligning to TRBD2. Germline CDR1 is LNHNV and CDR2 is YYDKDF (reference sequence). V dropped 5 bases and J dropped 7; count of bases not matched to a gene: 8. The CDR3 length is 16 residues. In DNA, the CDR3 is TGTGCCACCAGCGGATTAACTAGCGGGAGGGGGAATGAGCAGTTCTTC. Protein product: CATSGLTSGRGNEQFF.

To note about this clonotype: A clone one base away is much larger, so this may be a read error. The V and J genes are TRBV11-2 and TRBJ2-1; 10 bases agree with TRBD2. The length of the CDR3 is 17 residues. From germline, CDR1 is SGHAT and CDR2 FQNNGV. Losses at the gene ends were 5 bases for V and 4 bases for J; bases not matched to a gene: 11. The CDR3 coding sequence is TGTGCCAGCAGCCAGGGTGTAGGGACTAGCGAATACAATGAGCAGTTCTTC. The encoded protein is CASSQGVGTSEYNEQFF.

This clonotype was observed many times. The chain carries TRBV20-1 and TRBJ2-1, with TRBD1 as a possible D gene (6 bases). Trimming left V 4 bases short and J 1 base short, with 20 bases between. The CDR3 extends over 17 amino acids. Germline CDR1 and CDR2: DFQATT and SNEGSKA (reference sequence). The CDR3, as DNA: TGCAGTGCTATTATCAGGGGCTCGGGGATTTCCTACAATGAGCAGTTCTTC. Its protein product is CSAIIRGSGISYNEQFF.

This clonotype was found a few times. The rearrangement joins TRBV27 to TRBJ2-7; the match to TRBD2 covers 15 bases. Germline lookup yields CDR1 MNHEY and CDR2 SMNVEV (reference sequence). Losses at the gene ends were 6 bases for V and 2 bases for J; bases not matched to a gene: 11. CDR3 length: 18 residues. CDR3 in DNA: TGTGCCAGCAGCGAGGGACTAGCGGGAGGTGAGATGACCTACGAGCAGTACTTC. This gives the protein CASSEGLAGGEMTYEQYF.

The table lists this clonotype with many counts. The chain couples TRBV18 to TRBJ2-7, with D perhaps TRBD1 (6 bases). With 3 bases removed from V and 0 bases from J, the gap between germline ends came to 12 bases. CDR1 and CDR2 from the germline V gene are KGHSH and LQKENI. The CDR3 loop spans 15 amino acids. As DNA, the CDR3 is TGTGCCAGCTCACCCCGGACAGAAATCTCCTACGAGCAGTACTTC. The encoded protein is CASSPRTEISYEQYF.

The V and J genes are TRBV2 and TRBJ2-3; 9 bases match TRBD2. CDR3 length equals 14 residues. Germline assignment: CDR1 SNHLY and CDR2 FYNNEI. V lost 10 bases to trimming and J lost 2 bases; unmatched junction nucleotides: 7. CDR3 in DNA: TGTGCCATTCCCCCGGGACTAGCCACAGATACGCAGTATTTT. Amino acids: CAIPPGLATDTQYF.

This clonotype turned up a few times. The chain has TRBV24-1 and TRBJ2-3; tentative D call: TRBD2 (6 bases). Germline assignment: CDR1 KGHDR and CDR2 SFDVKD. CDR3 length equals 17 residues. V lost 2 bases and J 0 bases, leaving 14 bases between the germline ends. For the CDR3, the DNA is TGTGCCACCAGTGATTGGTCCACCGGGACTAGCACAGATACGCAGTATTTT. Amino acids: CATSDWSTGTSTDTQYF.

In this sample, this clonotype turned up many times. The rearrangement links TRBV20-1 to TRBJ2-4, with TRBD2 matching 8 bases. Looked up from germline, CDR1 is DFQATT and CDR2 is SNEGSKA (reference sequence). J was trimmed by 6 bases and V by 5 bases; bases with no gene match: 9. The CDR3 totals 14 residues. The CDR3: CSALTSGDANIQYF. The CDR3 DNA reads TGCAGTGCTCTAACTAGCGGAGACGCAAACATTCAGTACTTC.

This clonotype has just a few counts. The chain carries TRBV11-2 and TRBJ1-1; 8 bases fit TRBD1. Trimming took 2 bases from V and 8 from J; bases not matched to a gene: 16. CDR1 SGHAT and CDR2 FQNNGV come from the germline V gene. The CDR3 loop spans 17 amino acids. CDR3 nucleotides: TGTGCCAGCAGCTTATTTATGGGGGCAGGGGGCGGTTTAGAAGCTTTCTTT. It translates to CASSLFMGAGGGLEAFF.

This clonotype was observed a handful of times. The chain couples TRBV7-3 to TRBJ2-1; TRBD1 matches at 9 bases. Germline CDR1 reads SGHTA; CDR2 reads FQGTGA. The CDR3 totals 16 residues. Germline trimming cut 3 bases from V and 9 bases from J; bases unmatched to any gene: 12. The CDR3 DNA follows: TGTGCCAGCAGCTTTGAAAGCGGGACAGGGCGACGTGAGCAGTTCTTC. Its translation: CASSFESGTGRREQFF.

This clonotype was found a few times. The V and J genes are TRBV4-1 and TRBJ2-7; possibly TRBD2 for D (5 bases). Trimming took off 2 bases at V and 6 bases at J, with 26 bases between the two ends. Germline CDR1 reads MGHRA; CDR2 reads YSYEKL. The CDR3 loop spans 18 amino acids. This chain's CDR3 is CASSQFFVGDGVAGEQYF. The CDR3, as DNA: TGCGCCAGCAGCCAATTTTTCGTCGGAGACGGGGTAGCTGGCGAGCAGTACTTC.

The chain joins TRBV29-1 to TRBJ2-1, with 9 bases identical to TRBD2. The V segment lost 2 bases and the J segment 9 bases; nucleotides outside the gene matches: 5. The CDR3 has 13 residues. In germline, CDR1 is SQVTM, CDR2 ANQGSEA. This CDR3 is CSVESRSGGEQFF. The CDR3 nucleotides read TGCAGCGTTGAAAGTCGTAGCGGGGGTGAGCAGTTCTTC.